Sequencing of this TCR beta chain was carried out in a study of cytomegalovirus exposure and HLA in healthy donors. As for the study in general: Among the 398 genotyped donors, around 85% were placed in the Caucasian-associated ancestry cluster.

From germline, CDR1 is MNHEY and CDR2 SMNVEV (reference sequence). This CDR3 has 16 residues. V lost 4 bases and J lost 7; bases outside the gene matches: 9. Use of 60 Vbeta and 13 Jbeta primers characterized the PCR. The protocol was immunoSEQ multiplex PCR, while the TCRdb copy is restricted to in-frame clones and leaves out a portion. The table has under 150,000 clones, roughly three quarters seen once; the top ten hold 0.75% to 0.95%. This clone has a handful of counts. The receptor was derived from a woman in her fifties or sixties in good health and CMV-seronegative. V and J are TRBV27 and TRBJ2-1; TRBD2 matches at 11 bases. The material sequenced was PBMCs. The CDR3 DNA reads TGTGCCAGCAGTTCCCAAACTAGCGGGAGAGGGAATGAGCAGTTCTTC. This translates into CASSSQTSGRGNEQFF.